This T cell receptor beta chain stems from a study of blood T cell repertoires in COVID-19. The overall study: PBMCs, B-cell-depleted T cells, or T cells were the source of the cDNA or gDNA that made up the material.

The CDR3 length is 20 residues. Germline CDR1 SGHTA, CDR2 FQGTGA. V shed 5 bases, J shed 4 bases, and the junction held 14 bases outside the gene matches. The table came from immunoSEQ multiplex PCR; TCRdb's copy has only in-frame clones and leaves some out. The sample has about 100,000 clones, 80% seen once. The chain links TRBV7-3 to TRBJ2-1; 16 nucleotides line up with TRBD2. The sequence came from a man between 70 and 80 years old with active or convalescent COVID-19. Sequencing was carried out using peripheral blood. CDR3 protein: CASSPRTGGTSGREYNEQFF. DNA for the CDR3: TGTGCCAGCAGCCCTCGGACAGGGGGGACTAGCGGGAGGGAATACAATGAGCAGTTCTTC.